This entry describes one T cell receptor beta chain. CDR3 size: 12 residues. Germline values: CDR1 KGHSH, CDR2 LQKENI. The ends were cut back, 3 bases at V and 6 bases at J, with 9 bases in the middle. The data belong to a study of blood T cell repertoires in COVID-19. Study information: T cells, B-cell-depleted T cells, or PBMCs provided the cDNA or gDNA that served as material.

Produced via immunoSEQ multiplex PCR; TCRdb's table is partial and in-frame only. The table shows approximately 61,000 clones, with about 76% occurring only once. The chain employs TRBV18 and TRBJ2-7, with D tentatively TRBD1 (6 bases). The sequenced material came from peripheral blood. This clonotype was obtained from a human donor in a cohort sampled during active COVID-19. The CDR3 DNA follows: TGTGCCAGCTCACCGAAACAGGGCGAGCAGTACTTC. This encodes CASSPKQGEQYF.